The 27 T cell receptor beta chains listed next were all sequenced from one sample in a study of cytomegalovirus exposure and HLA in healthy donors. PCR primers comprised 60 Vbeta and 13 Jbeta primers. Profiled with immunoSEQ multiplex PCR; TCRdb holds only in-frame clones, not every one. The sample lists tens of thousands of clones, around 70% occurring once. The material sequenced was PBMCs. The receptors come from a man aged 35-49 years in good health and CMV-seropositive.

The chain carries TRBV6-5 and TRBJ1-1; D is possibly TRBD1 (5 bases). The CDR3 loop spans 16 amino acids. Germline lookup yields CDR1 MNHEY and CDR2 SVGAGI. Trimming left V 2 bases short and J 0 bases short, with 13 bases between. CDR3 in amino acids: CASSYRGGGLNTEAFF. For the CDR3, the DNA is TGTGCCAGCAGTTACCGGGGCGGGGGATTGAACACTGAAGCTTTCTTT.

The CDR3 sequence is CASSPDSSGYEQYF. The CDR3 DNA follows: TGTGCCAGCAGTCCCGACAGTTCCGGTTACGAGCAGTACTTC. This chain connects TRBV6-4 to TRBJ2-7; possible D gene TRBD1, 5 bases. Germline V lookup: CDR1 MRHNA, CDR2 SNTAGT. The CDR3 length is 14 residues. V was cut by 5 bases and J by 4 bases, with 15 bases left in between.

This sequence joins TRBV7-2 and TRBJ1-1; weak D call: TRBD1 (6 bases). Germline loops: CDR1 SGHTA, CDR2 FQGNSA. V lost 5 bases and J 0 bases, leaving 19 bases between the germline ends. CDR3 length equals 17 residues. In DNA, the CDR3 is TGTGCCAGCAGCACAGATAGGGCGGGGGGCATGAACACTGAAGCTTTCTTT. Its translation: CASSTDRAGGMNTEAFF.

The V and J genes are TRBV5-1 and TRBJ2-1; D not certain. The germline V and J ends were trimmed by 0 bases and 6 bases, with 16 bases remaining between them. The length of the CDR3 is 16 residues. CDR1 is SGHRS and CDR2 is YFSETQ in the germline V gene. The CDR3 protein is CASSLAGAFGGNEQFF. The CDR3 coding sequence is TGCGCCAGCAGCTTGGCCGGCGCCTTCGGCGGCAATGAGCAGTTCTTC.

With respect to this clone: This same CDR3 is encoded by further DNA sequences in the sample. The CDR3 DNA follows: TGCGCCAGCAGCCCGGGACAGGGGGCCTACGAGCAGTACTTC. As protein: CASSPGQGAYEQYF. This sequence joins TRBV4-3 and TRBJ2-7; 11 bases agree with TRBD1. J lost 2 bases, V lost 4 bases, and 1 base had no gene match. The V gene's germline CDR1 is LGHNA and CDR2 YSLEER. The CDR3 is 14 residues long.

The genes are TRBV7-2 and TRBJ1-6, with D possibly TRBD1 on 6 matching bases. This CDR3 has 16 amino acids. V lost 5 bases to trimming and J lost 4 bases, with 15 bases between them. Germline CDR1 is SGHTA and CDR2 is FQGNSA. CDR3 in DNA: TGTGCCAGCAGCCTCTCCGGGACACATTATAATTCACCCCTCCACTTT. This sequence encodes CASSLSGTHYNSPLHF.

This rearrangement joins TRBV7-8 to TRBJ2-7, with D unclear. This CDR3 region has 14 residues. V lost 1 base to trimming and J lost 2 bases, with 9 bases between them. CDR1 and CDR2 from the germline V gene are SGHVS and FQNEAQ. The CDR3 loop is CASSLGRRTYEQYF. As DNA, the CDR3 is TGTGCCAGCAGCTTAGGACGGCGGACCTACGAGCAGTACTTC.

The chain combines TRBV27 with TRBJ2-7; weak D call: TRBD2 (6 bases). Germline loops: CDR1 MNHEY, CDR2 SMNVEV (reference sequence). Trimming took 2 bases from V and 4 from J, leaving 18 bases between them. The CDR3 sequence is 16 residues long. The CDR3 nucleotides read TGTGCCAGCAGTTTAATGGGAGGTACCGCCTTTTACGAGCAGTACTTC. Translation: CASSLMGGTAFYEQYF.

As DNA, the CDR3 is TGTGCCAGCAGTACCGGATCTAGCGGGAACACAGATACGCAGTATTTT. Residues: CASSTGSSGNTDTQYF. V is TRBV2 and J is TRBJ2-3; 9 positions match TRBD2. With V trimmed by 5 bases and J by 2 bases, 8 bases remained unmatched. This CDR3 has 16 amino acids. The V gene's germline CDR1 is SNHLY and CDR2 FYNNEI.

The chain combines TRBV11-3 with TRBJ2-3; D is perhaps TRBD1 (7 bases). Trimming removed 5 bases from V and 0 bases from J, with 18 bases in between. The germline CDR1 and CDR2 sequences are SGHNT and YENEEA. This CDR3 contains 17 residues. CDR3 sequence (DNA): TGTGCCAGCAGCCATGACAGGGACTCCCCTAGCACAGATACGCAGTATTTT. It encodes CASSHDRDSPSTDTQYF.

V gene TRBV11-2 combines with J gene TRBJ1-1; D remains ambiguous. V lost 4 bases and J 7 bases, leaving 13 bases between the germline ends. Germline CDR1 is SGHAT and CDR2 is FQNNGV. CDR3 length: 13 residues. The DNA of the CDR3 is TGTGCCAGCAGCTCCAGAGGTCAGCTTGAAGCTTTCTTT. Encoded protein: CASSSRGQLEAFF.

V gene TRBV6-5 combines with J gene TRBJ1-6, with a tentative D call TRBD1 (5 bases). The CDR3 covers 15 residues. Germline-derived CDR1 and CDR2 are MNHEY and SVGAGI. Trimming shortened V by 0 bases and J by 7 bases, and 10 bases separated the two germline ends. CDR3 coding DNA: TGTGCCAGCAGTTACTCGGGGACTTTAAATTCACCCCTCCACTTT. It translates to CASSYSGTLNSPLHF.

This chain links TRBV19 with TRBJ1-1, with D possibly matching TRBD1 (6 bases). With 4 bases removed from V and 5 bases from J, the gap between germline ends came to 14 bases. Per the germline V gene, CDR1 is LNHDA and CDR2 is SQIVND (reference sequence). This CDR3 has 14 residues. CDR3 nucleotides: TGTGCCAGTAGTACCGGACAGTCGAGGACTGAAGCTTTCTTT. Encoded protein: CASSTGQSRTEAFF.

There are a few counts of this clone. This chain links TRBV9 with TRBJ2-2; D may be TRBD2 (7 bases). Trimming pared 0 bases from V and 1 base from J, leaving 13 bases between. The CDR3 is made up of 17 amino acids. Germline V gene sequence: CDR1 SGDLS, CDR2 YYNGEE. The CDR3 sequence is CASSVAAGAMNTGELFF. CDR3 nucleotide sequence: TGTGCCAGCAGCGTAGCGGCGGGGGCTATGAACACCGGGGAGCTGTTTTTT. Using reference TRBV9 and TRBJ2-2 for the parts outside the CDR3, the full variable domain is DSGVTQTPKHLITATGQRVTLRCSPRSGDLSVYWYQQSLDQGLQFLIQYYNGEERAKGNILERFSAQQFPDLHSELNLSSLELGDSALYFCASSVAAGAMNTGELFFGEGSRLTVL.

This sequence joins TRBV5-4 and TRBJ2-7, with a tentative D call TRBD2 (7 bases). CDR3 size: 13 residues. The V end was cut by 4 bases, the J end by 6 bases, with 14 bases between. Germline loops: CDR1 SGHNT, CDR2 YYREEE (reference sequence). The CDR3 loop reads CASSPPGGSEQYF. Written as DNA, the CDR3 is TGTGCCAGCAGCCCCCCGGGGGGCAGCGAGCAGTACTTC.

The chain combines TRBV4-1 with TRBJ2-1, with D perhaps matching TRBD1 (6 bases). The CDR3 length is 14 residues. Germline values: CDR1 MGHRA, CDR2 YSYEKL. V gave up 0 bases and J gave up 7 bases, with 10 bases separating them. The CDR3 bases are TGCGCCAGCAGCCAAGAGGCACAGGGAAATGAGCAGTTCTTC. Protein: CASSQEAQGNEQFF.

As concerns this clone: A junction end diverges from the germline sequence, so it may reflect a read error. Different DNA sequences within this sample yield the same CDR3. The rearrangement links TRBV7-9 to TRBJ1-1, with D unclear. This CDR3 contains 14 residues. CDR1 is SEHNR and CDR2 is FQNEAQ in the germline V gene (reference sequence). The CDR3 region has the DNA TGTGCCAGCAGTTCACCTCAGCGCCAACTCAAAGCCTTCTTT. Translating gives CASSSPQRQLKAFF.

The chain recombines TRBV5-1 with TRBJ2-1; 7 bases are a match to TRBD1. The trim removed 0 bases at V and 8 bases at J, leaving 8 bases unmatched. Germline-derived CDR1 and CDR2 are SGHRS and YFSETQ. The CDR3 is 15 residues long. Here the CDR3 DNA reads TGCGCCAGCAGCTTGGCCGTCAGGGGGTCTGATGAGCAGTTCTTC. Protein product: CASSLAVRGSDEQFF.

This clone showed up just a few times. This CDR3 is CASSQPGLDYNEQFF. The DNA of the CDR3 is TGCGCCAGCAGCCAACCGGGACTGGATTACAATGAGCAGTTCTTC. This rearrangement joins TRBV4-1 to TRBJ2-1; D may be TRBD2 (6 bases). The CDR3 is 15 amino acids. The V end was cut by 2 bases, the J end by 4 bases, with 12 bases between. CDR1 is MGHRA and CDR2 is YSYEKL in the germline V gene.

The chain joins TRBV2 to TRBJ2-7; 10 nucleotides match TRBD1. CDR3 length: 13 amino acids. J was trimmed by 4 bases and V by 4 bases; bases with no gene match: 1. CDR1 and CDR2 (germline): SNHLY, FYNNEI. The CDR3 spells CASSGDRGYEQYF. The DNA for the CDR3 is TGTGCCAGCAGTGGGGACAGGGGTTACGAGCAGTACTTC.

The V call is TRBV30, the J call TRBJ2-5; D is possibly TRBD2 (6 bases). In germline, CDR1 is GTSNPN, CDR2 SVGIG (reference sequence). The CDR3 is 12 amino acids. The V end was cut by 3 bases, the J end by 7 bases, with 12 bases between. The CDR3 sequence: CAWSRLEATQYF. The CDR3 coding sequence is TGTGCCTGGAGCAGACTAGAGGCGACCCAGTACTTC.

The chain uses TRBV5-4 and TRBJ2-5; the match to TRBD2 covers 12 bases. The CDR3 covers 15 residues. V was clipped by 4 bases and J by 1 base; unmatched bases: 2. Germline CDR1 is SGHNT and CDR2 is YYREEE (reference sequence). The CDR3 coding sequence is TGTGCCAGCAGCGCGACTAGCGGGGGCCAAGAGACCCAGTACTTC. Encoded protein: CASSATSGGQETQYF.

The rearrangement uses TRBV15 and TRBJ1-5; D is possibly TRBD1 (5 bases). The V end was cut by 0 bases, the J end by 4 bases, with 13 bases between. The CDR3 has 16 amino acids. CDR1 LNHNV and CDR2 YYDKDF come from the germline V gene (reference sequence). CDR3 sequence: CATSRDLGQGNQPQHF. The DNA of the CDR3 is TGTGCCACCAGCAGAGATTTGGGCCAGGGTAATCAGCCCCAGCATTTT.

The chain has TRBV5-4 and TRBJ1-6; D gene uncertain. Trimming stripped 0 bases from V and 6 bases from J, with 7 bases between. The CDR3 loop spans 14 amino acids. The V gene's germline CDR1 is SGHNT and CDR2 YYREEE (reference sequence). The CDR3, as DNA: TGTGCCAGCAGCTTGGAACAGACTAATTCACCCCTCCACTTT. It translates to CASSLEQTNSPLHF.

This clone appeared once. The rearrangement joins TRBV15 to TRBJ2-5; TRBD2 aligns across 15 bases. V lost 5 bases, J lost 2 bases, and 12 bases stayed unmatched. This CDR3 has 19 amino acids. The V gene's germline CDR1 is LNHNV and CDR2 YYDKDF (reference sequence). CDR3 region: CATSPLLGLAGGLQETQYF. In DNA, the CDR3 is TGTGCCACCAGCCCGCTCCTGGGACTAGCGGGGGGCCTTCAAGAGACCCAGTACTTC.

This clone was seen repeatedly, ten times or more. V is TRBV28 and J is TRBJ2-6, with D unresolved. With 2 bases removed from V and 0 bases from J, the gap between germline ends came to 5 bases. Germline CDR1 and CDR2: MDHEN and SYDVKM. The CDR3 is made up of 15 amino acids. The CDR3 nucleotides are TGTGCCAGCAGTTTACCAATCTCTGGGGCCAACGTCCTGACTTTC. It codes for CASSLPISGANVLTF.

V and J are TRBV6-6 and TRBJ1-5; D not resolved. Trimming pared 6 bases from V and 1 base from J, leaving 7 bases between. The CDR3 length is 13 residues. CDR1 is MNHNY and CDR2 is SVGAGI in the germline V gene (reference sequence). The CDR3 here is CASRLDSNQPQHF. The CDR3 nucleotides are TGTGCCAGCAGACTAGACAGCAATCAGCCCCAGCATTTT.